Here is one T cell receptor (beta chain) with its context. Its antigen is unknown. Within one base of it there is no much larger clone, and no base qualities were kept. TCRbeta CDR3 regions were amplified from genomic DNA using the immunoSEQ Assay, a bias-controlled multiplex PCR. In the authors' own workflow: Nucleated cell counts per sample were estimated from amplification of reference gene primers within the assay. To quantify the absolute abundance of each unique TCRbeta CDR3 rearrangement, sequence reads were collapsed and filtered. For each sample, productive Simpson clonality was calculated as the square root of Simpson's diversity index over productive rearrangements. TCRdb took over this immuneACCESS table, retaining in-frame rearrangements with V and J assigned. Such tables are incomplete; in checked studies, under half of the missing clones stem from an unresolved V gene, and the remainder is unexplained. The V and J calls and clone size were taken over from that table, and D and trimming were inferred from the DNA. For this sample there are approximately 220,000 clones; around 83% appear just once. The ten biggest clones cover 7% to 10% of the sample.

The sample is drawn from a study of blood T cell repertoires in COVID-19 (dated by TCRdb to the early 2020s). For the study in its entirety: The collaborator samples originated in the United States, Italy and Spain and spanned the acute and convalescent phases of COVID-19. Where available, HLA class I and class II types were obtained from metadata supplied by the sample provider rather than from assay-based typing. The repertoires were released in a freely available public database meant as a resource for research on the immune response to SARS-CoV-2. The sample metadata nearly always contained a de-identified subject ID, COVID-19 status, age in years and sex. Subjects who had been exposed to COVID-19, were actively infected with it, or had recovered from it provided the deeply sampled blood TCRbeta repertoires that made up the dataset. Samples were obtained from the ongoing ImmuneRACE study (first 160 participants) and from 1,254 subjects provided by 6 global collaborators. The material from the prospective study consisted of cDNA or gDNA derived from T cells, B-cell-depleted T cells, or PBMCs. Results the study describes overall, beyond this receptor: The quantity of clinical and demographic metadata differed by source and by participant and was supplied without curation.

Collaborating institutions collected whole blood in K2EDTA tubes following their own protocols. For TCRbeta analysis, collaborators shipped samples as frozen whole blood, isolated PBMCs, or DNA extracted from either of those sample types. The germline V gene supplies CDR1 SGHAT and CDR2 FQNNGV. The germline V and J ends show losses of 4 bases and 2 bases respectively, and no gene match explains 4 bases of the junction. Counted from cysteine to phenylalanine, this CDR3 has 15 amino acids. The entry retains the CDR3 DNA only, 45 bases that are in frame from base 1. This receptor chain uses TRBV11-2 and TRBJ2-1, with TRBD2 matching 8 junction bases. Sequenced input: peripheral blood. The TCR was taken from a woman aged 50 to 65 with acute or convalescent COVID-19. The CDR3 region has the sequence CASSSNSGTYNEQFF. The sequenced DNA: TGTGCCAGCAGCTCCAATAGCGGGACCTACAATGAGCAGTTCTTC.